This paragraph reports one TCR beta chain. In the authors' workflow: Cell counts per sample came from amplifying reference gene primers. Libraries were prepared by immunoSEQ multiplex PCR; TCRdb keeps only in-frame clonotypes and omits some of them. That table supplies the V and J calls and clone size; D and trimming were determined from the DNA. The table includes roughly 230,000 clones, 92% detected once. Seattle cases were enrolled at active infection and followed longitudinally. The entry originates in a study of blood T cell repertoires in COVID-19. As for the study in general: The origin of the acute and convalescent COVID-19 samples was the United States, Italy and Spain. From T cells, B-cell-depleted T cells, or PBMCs came the material, which was cDNA or gDNA.

Unmatched junction bases numbered 5, after V lost 5 bases and J lost 6 bases. Germline CDR1 is SGHTA and CDR2 is FQGTGA. This CDR3 has 14 residues. Sequenced material: peripheral blood. The TCR comes from a man under 40 with COVID-19, enrolled during active disease. J is TRBJ2-3 and V is TRBV7-3; 10 positions match TRBD2. Here the CDR3 reads CASSPTLAGDTQYF. As DNA, the CDR3 is TGTGCCAGCAGCCCTACACTAGCGGGGGATACGCAGTATTTT. The variable domain in full, with the rest retrieved from reference TRBV7-3 and TRBJ2-3, is GAGVSQTPSNKVTEKGKYVELRCDPISGHTALYWYRQSLGQGPEFLIYFQGTGAADDSGLPNDRFFAVRPEGSVSTLKIQRTERGDSAVYLCASSPTLAGDTQYFGPGTRLTVL.